This is a list of T cell receptor beta chains from one sample in a study of T cell repertoires in cytomegalovirus infection. Their recognized antigens are unknown. TCRdb re-called the reads with MiXCR, one entry per CDR3 protein. The table has roughly 990,000 distinct CDR3 sequences, approximately 30% seen once. The specimen was cultured CD8+ T cells from PBMCs, collected from culture after CMV antigen stimulation. These receptors were collected from a human donor in good health (CMV status not recorded). Some clones in this sample may be carry-over from other donors' samples. CDR3s include the opening cysteine and the closing phenylalanine or tryptophan. The D gene is left open where the match is weak. Not every row has a clone size; where given, it reads once, few, many or a size class.

D gene,J gene,V gene,clone size,CDR3 protein,CDR3 DNA
TRBD1,TRBJ2-3,TRBV4-1,few,CASSPLGQGEADTQYF,TGCGCCAGCAGCCCTCTTGGACAGGGGGAGGCAGATACGCAGTATTTT
TRBD1,TRBJ2-1,TRBV7-2,few,CASSLYPGTGGGNEQFF,TGTGCCAGCAGCTTATACCCAGGGACAGGAGGGGGTAATGAGCAGTTCTTC
NA,TRBJ1-6,TRBV7-6,few,CASSESSSPLHF,TGTGCCAGCAGCGAGTCAAGTTCACCCCTCCACTTT
NA,TRBJ2-1,TRBV29-1,few,CSVEMDLPNEQFF,TGCAGCGTTGAAATGGACCTACCCAATGAGCAGTTCTTC
NA,TRBJ1-3,TRBV9,few,CASTPGSPGSGNTIYF,TGTGCCAGCACCCCGGGCAGCCCTGGCTCTGGAAACACCATATATTTT
NA,TRBJ1-1,TRBV5-4,NA,CASSLPAENTEAFF,TGTGCCAGCAGCTTGCCAGCAGAGAACACTGAAGCTTTCTTT
TRBD2,TRBJ2-1,TRBV4-1,few,CASTITGTSGNEQFF,TGCGCCAGCACCATTACCGGGACTAGCGGCAATGAGCAGTTCTTC
NA,TRBJ2-2,TRBV11-2,NA,CASSLLPLGGGQYVGELFF,NA
NA,TRBJ1-2,TRBV12-3/TRBV12-4,few,CASSFGRGNYGYTF,TGTGCCAGCAGCTTCGGACGGGGAAACTATGGCTACACCTTC
NA,TRBJ2-3,TRBV10-3,few,CAINGQSPDTQYF,TGTGCCATCAACGGGCAGAGCCCAGATACGCAGTATTTT
TRBD1,TRBJ2-2,TRBV27,NA,CASSSGQGGDTGELFF,TGTGCCAGCAGTTCAGGACAGGGAGGAGACACCGGGGAGCTGTTTTTT
TRBD2,TRBJ2-1,TRBV20-1,few,CSAGGQRGGAEQFF,TGCAGTGCTGGGGGCCAGCGGGGGGGAGCTGAGCAGTTCTTC
TRBD1,TRBJ1-5,TRBV7-8,NA,CASSLGQDFKGPQHF,TGTGCCAGCAGCCTGGGACAGGATTTTAAGGGGCCCCAGCATTTT
TRBD1,TRBJ2-5,TRBV28,NA,CASSFDRGLKETQYF,TGTGCCAGCAGTTTCGACAGGGGGCTTAAAGAGACCCAGTACTTC
NA,TRBJ1-1,TRBV5-1,NA,CATYLVSRGGNTEAFF,TGCGCCACCTACCTCGTAAGTCGGGGAGGGAACACTGAAGCTTTCTTT